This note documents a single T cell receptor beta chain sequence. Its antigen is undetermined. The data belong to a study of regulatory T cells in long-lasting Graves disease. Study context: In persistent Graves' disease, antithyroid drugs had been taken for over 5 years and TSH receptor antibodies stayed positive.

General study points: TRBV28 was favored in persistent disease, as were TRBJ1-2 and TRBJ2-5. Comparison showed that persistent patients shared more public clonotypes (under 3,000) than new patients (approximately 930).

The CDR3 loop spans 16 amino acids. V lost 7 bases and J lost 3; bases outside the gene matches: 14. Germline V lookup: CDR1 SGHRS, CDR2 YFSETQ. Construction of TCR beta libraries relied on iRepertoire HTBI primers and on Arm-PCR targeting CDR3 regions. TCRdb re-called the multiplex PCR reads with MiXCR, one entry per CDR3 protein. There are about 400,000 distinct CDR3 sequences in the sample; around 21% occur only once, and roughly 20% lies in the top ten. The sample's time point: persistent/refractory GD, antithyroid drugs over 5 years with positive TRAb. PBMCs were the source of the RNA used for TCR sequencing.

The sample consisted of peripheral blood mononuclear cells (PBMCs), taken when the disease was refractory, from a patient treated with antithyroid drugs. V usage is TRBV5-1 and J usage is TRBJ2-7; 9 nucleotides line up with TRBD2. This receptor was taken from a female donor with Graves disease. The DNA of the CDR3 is TGCGCCAGCGGACTAGGTTTTGCTAGCGGGGTCTACGAGCAGTACTTC. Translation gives CASGLGFASGVYEQYF. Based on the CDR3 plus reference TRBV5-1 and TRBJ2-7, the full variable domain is KAGVTQTPRYLIKTRGQQVTLSCSPISGHRSVSWYQQTPGQGLQFLFEYFSETQRNKGNFPGRFSGRQFSNSRSEMNVSTLELGDSALYLCASGLGFASGVYEQYFGPGTRLTVT.